This T cell receptor beta chain was documented in a study of T cell changes during pregnancy in multiple sclerosis. The CDR3 is 18 residues long. Germline V gene sequence: CDR1 MDHEN, CDR2 SYDVKM. The ends lost 3 bases at V and 0 bases at J; junction bases unmatched: 13. The assay was immunoSEQ multiplex PCR, and TCRdb's table has in-frame clones only and misses some. The sample yields tens of thousands of clones, roughly 92% seen once. The V and J genes are TRBV28 and TRBJ2-7, with 8 bases that match TRBD2. The sample consisted of peripheral blood, taken after pregnancy. The sequence was collected from a female donor in good health, enrolled as a control in a pregnancy study. DNA for the CDR3: TGTGCCAGCAGTTTGAATCCCGGGGCGGGGGGTAGCTCCTACGAGCAGTACTTC. The encoded protein is CASSLNPGAGGSSYEQYF.